This passage covers 32 T cell receptor beta chains from one sample sequenced in a study of blood T cell repertoires in COVID-19 (TCRdb year 2020). The method was the immunoSEQ multiplex PCR assay. Held by TCRdb, this immuneACCESS table contains in-frame sequences only and omits some clones. Under half of the omission traces to an unresolved V gene where checked; the cause of the rest is unknown. The sample has under 150,000 clones on record, over 75% of them singletons. The ten largest account for roughly 4.7% of the sample. Input material: peripheral blood. Receptors originate from a woman aged 50 to 60 with acute or convalescent COVID-19.

This chain links TRBV5-1 with TRBJ1-1; a possible D gene is TRBD1 (5 bases). CDR3 size: 14 residues. Germline CDR1 and CDR2: SGHRS and YFSETQ. V lost 6 bases to trimming and J lost 1 base, with 13 bases between them. CDR3 DNA sequence: TGCGCCAGCACCACTCAGGGTGGGAACACTGAAGCTTTCTTT. Its translation: CASTTQGGNTEAFF.

V gene TRBV6-5 combines with J gene TRBJ2-7; 7 bases match TRBD1. The germline CDR1 and CDR2 sequences are MNHEY and SVGAGI. V was clipped by 5 bases and J by 5 bases; unmatched bases: 6. CDR3 length: 13 amino acids. The CDR3 coding sequence is TGTGCCAGCAGTAAGACAGGGTCCCACGAGCAGTACTTC. This sequence encodes CASSKTGSHEQYF.

The chain employs TRBV28 and TRBJ1-1; no clear D gene. The CDR3 totals 14 residues. Germline-derived CDR1 and CDR2 are MDHEN and SYDVKM. V lost 6 bases and J lost 4, with 15 bases in between. CDR3 DNA: TGTGCCAGCAGGCCTGGTGGGTCGGGCACTGAAGCTTTCTTT. It yields the protein CASRPGGSGTEAFF.

The chain uses TRBV27 and TRBJ2-1, with 8 bases lining up with TRBD1. The CDR3 contains 15 residues. The ends lost 5 bases at V and 2 bases at J; junction bases unmatched: 5. Germline CDR1 and CDR2: MNHEY and SMNVEV (reference sequence). CDR3 coding DNA: TGTGCCAGCAGTATCTACAGGGGGGCCTACAATGAGCAGTTCTTC. This codes for CASSIYRGAYNEQFF.

The CDR3: CAISEISDTEAFF. CDR3 sequence (DNA): TGTGCCATCAGTGAGATCAGTGACACTGAAGCTTTCTTT. This chain uses TRBV10-3 with TRBJ1-1, with no clear D. The CDR3 runs 13 residues. The germline V and J ends were trimmed by 2 bases and 3 bases, with 7 bases remaining between them. CDR1 is ENHRY, CDR2 SYGVKD, per germline.

This chain connects TRBV7-6 to TRBJ2-1, with 8 positions matching TRBD2. This CDR3 has 15 amino acids. Germline loops: CDR1 SGHVS, CDR2 FNYEAQ. With V trimmed by 5 bases and J by 4 bases, 7 bases remained unmatched. Here the CDR3 DNA reads TGTGCCAGCAGCAATCCGGGACTAGGGTACAATGAGCAGTTCTTC. It specifies CASSNPGLGYNEQFF.

This chain joins TRBV5-6 and TRBJ2-1, with D possibly being TRBD1 (6 bases). The V end lost 4 bases, the J end lost 10 bases, and 21 bases lay between the germline ends. Germline loops: CDR1 SGHDT, CDR2 YYEEEE. This CDR3 contains 15 residues. In DNA form, the CDR3 reads TGTGCCAGCAGCCAAAACAGGGATTGGGTTCAAGAGCAGTTCTTC. Translated: CASSQNRDWVQEQFF.

The table lists this clone with a count of one. The chain couples TRBV7-6 to TRBJ2-2; 8 bases agree with TRBD1. After removal of 1 base from V and 8 bases from J, the junction contained 3 bases not matched to a gene. The germline V gene has CDR1 SGHVS and CDR2 FNYEAQ. The CDR3 covers 14 residues. In DNA, the CDR3 is TGTGCCAGCAGCTTAGAGACAGGGGTTGGGGAGCTGTTTTTT. Residues: CASSLETGVGELFF.

J is TRBJ2-4 and V is TRBV3-1 (or the pseudogene TRBV3-2), with TRBD1 identical over 9 bases. The V segment lost 5 bases and the J segment 7 bases; nucleotides outside the gene matches: 9. This CDR3 comprises 15 residues. Looked up from germline, CDR1 is LGHDT and CDR2 is YNNKEL (reference sequence). The CDR3 bases are TGTGCCAGCAGCTCCCCGGACAGGGGTGAGAACATTCAGTACTTC. Its translation: CASSSPDRGENIQYF.

J is TRBJ2-2 and V is TRBV5-1; D is unclear. The V end lost 1 base, the J end lost 2 bases, and 15 bases lay between the germline ends. The CDR3 extends over 17 amino acids. Germline CDR1 is SGHRS and CDR2 is YFSETQ. The CDR3 coding sequence is TGCGCCAGCAGCTTGTTTTCGGGTCAGCCCAACACCGGGGAGCTGTTTTTT. It is translated as CASSLFSGQPNTGELFF.

The chain is built from TRBV7-3 and TRBJ1-2, with unresolved D. The CDR3 totals 14 residues. The V end was cut by 5 bases, the J end by 3 bases, with 13 bases between. Germline CDR1 is SGHTA and CDR2 is FQGTGA. The CDR3 here is CASSRGASDYGYTF. The CDR3 DNA reads TGTGCCAGCAGCCGAGGTGCCAGCGACTATGGCTACACCTTC.

This chain uses TRBV5-4 with TRBJ1-3, with D possibly matching TRBD1 (5 bases). The V end lost 4 bases, the J end lost 4 bases, and 15 bases lay between the germline ends. This CDR3 contains 15 residues. Germline CDR1 reads SGHNT; CDR2 reads YYREEE (reference sequence). This CDR3 is CASSPGGVGGNTIYF. Here the CDR3 DNA reads TGTGCCAGCAGCCCCGGGGGGGTAGGAGGAAACACCATATATTTT.

The V and J genes are TRBV7-3 and TRBJ2-5; 9 bases agree with TRBD1. This CDR3 has 15 residues. The germline CDR1 and CDR2 sequences are SGHTA and FQGTGA. J lost 5 bases, V lost 5 bases, and 9 bases had no gene match. The CDR3 reads CASSILGQGPETQYF. CDR3 in DNA: TGTGCCAGCAGCATCTTGGGACAGGGACCGGAGACCCAGTACTTC.

The chain uses TRBV5-1 and TRBJ2-5, with 7 bases lining up with TRBD2. CDR1 and CDR2 from the germline V gene are SGHRS and YFSETQ. V was clipped by 2 bases and J by 3 bases; unmatched bases: 4. The CDR3 sequence is 14 residues long. The CDR3 coding sequence is TGCGCCAGCAGCTTTAGTGGGGGGGAAGAGACCCAGTACTTC. Translation: CASSFSGGEETQYF. The full variable domain, rest sourced from reference TRBV5-1 and TRBJ2-5, is KAGVTQTPRYLIKTRGQQVTLSCSPISGHRSVSWYQQTPGQGLQFLFEYFSETQRNKGNFPGRFSGRQFSNSRSEMNVSTLELGDSALYLCASSFSGGEETQYFGPGTRLLVL.

The V and J genes are TRBV6-4 and TRBJ2-2; 7 bases map to TRBD2. This CDR3 has 16 residues. Germline V gene data show CDR1 as MRHNA and CDR2 as SNTAGT. V was pared by 3 bases and J by 1 base, with 5 bases of the junction left unmatched. The CDR3 DNA is TGTGCCAGCAGTGATGGTGAGCGGGGGAACACCGGGGAGCTGTTTTTT. This encodes CASSDGERGNTGELFF.

The chain has TRBV5-4 and TRBJ1-1; D might be TRBD1 (5 bases). The CDR3 is 15 amino acids. V lost 4 bases and J lost 1, with 14 bases in between. Germline CDR1 is SGHNT and CDR2 is YYREEE (reference sequence). The CDR3 nucleotides are TGTGCCAGCAGCCATTTCGACAGAGCGAACACTGAAGCTTTCTTT. Protein product: CASSHFDRANTEAFF.

V and J are TRBV30 and TRBJ2-1; 7 positions match TRBD1. J was trimmed by 7 bases and V by 6 bases; bases with no gene match: 12. Germline V gives CDR1 GTSNPN, CDR2 SVGIG (reference sequence). The CDR3 is 14 amino acids. CDR3 nucleotide sequence: TGTGCCTGTCACCAATACGACAGGGTTAATGAGCAGTTCTTC. Translated: CACHQYDRVNEQFF.

V and J are TRBV27 and TRBJ2-2, with D perhaps matching TRBD1 (5 bases). V lost 4 bases to trimming and J lost 1 base, with 7 bases between them. This CDR3 has 14 residues. CDR1 is MNHEY and CDR2 is SMNVEV in the germline V gene (reference sequence). CDR3 amino acids: CASSWQGNTGELFF. CDR3 sequence (DNA): TGTGCCAGCAGTTGGCAGGGGAACACCGGGGAGCTGTTTTTT.

This clone was detected a few times. The rearrangement uses TRBV3-1 (or the pseudogene TRBV3-2) and TRBJ1-2; D is perhaps TRBD1 (6 bases). V shed 3 bases and J shed 0 bases, with 11 bases lying between them. The length of the CDR3 is 15 residues. From germline, CDR1 is LGHDT and CDR2 YNNKEL (reference sequence). CDR3 protein: CASSQGATSNYGYTF. CDR3 DNA sequence: TGTGCCAGCAGCCAGGGGGCCACCTCTAACTATGGCTACACCTTC.

This clone was picked up one time. This chain connects TRBV4-2 to TRBJ2-3, with 7 bases identical to TRBD2. Germline CDR1 reads LGHNA; CDR2 reads YNFKEQ. Unmatched junction bases numbered 7, after V lost 3 bases and J lost 1 base. This CDR3 has 16 residues. Written as DNA, the CDR3 is TGTGCCAGCAGCCAGGCGCGGGGGAGCCGCACAGATACGCAGTATTTT. Translated, it gives CASSQARGSRTDTQYF.

Only a few counts were recorded for this clone. Mismatch with germline at one junction end may stem from a read error. V is TRBV10-3 and J is TRBJ1-2, with 7 bases that match TRBD1. The CDR3 consists of 14 residues. Germline loops: CDR1 ENHRY, CDR2 SYGVKD. The CDR3 is CAISRAGTDYDYTF. CDR3 coding DNA: TGTGCCATCAGCAGAGCCGGGACAGATTATGACTACACCTTC.

V is TRBV29-1 and J is TRBJ1-1, with D tentatively TRBD1 (6 bases). Germline CDR1 reads SQVTM; CDR2 reads ANQGSEA. Trimming stripped 2 bases from V and 8 bases from J, with 12 bases between. This CDR3 region has 12 residues. The CDR3 DNA is TGCAGCGTTGAAAGGGGGACACCCGAAGCTTTCTTT. This sequence encodes CSVERGTPEAFF.

This clone showed up just a few times. The CDR3 protein is CASSTGGVDEKLFF. The CDR3 DNA sequence: TGTGCCAGCTCAACAGGGGGCGTCGACGAAAAACTGTTTTTT. V gene TRBV18 combines with J gene TRBJ1-4; TRBD1 aligns across 9 bases. Trimming removed 5 bases from V and 8 bases from J; junction bases left unmatched: 6. Germline V CDR1 and CDR2: KGHSH, LQKENI. The length of the CDR3 is 14 residues.

The chain joins TRBV18 to TRBJ1-4; D call uncertain. The CDR3 loop spans 16 amino acids. In germline, CDR1 is KGHSH, CDR2 LQKENI. Between the trimmed V and J ends, which lost 3 bases and 3 bases, there was a span of 14 bases. In nucleotides, the CDR3 is TGTGCCAGCTCACCTGCCGGGTCCTGGGCTAATGAAAAACTGTTTTTT. Protein: CASSPAGSWANEKLFF. The full variable domain, with the rest looked up from reference TRBV18 and TRBJ1-4, is NAGVMQNPRHLVRRRGQEARLRCSPMKGHSHVYWYRQLPEEGLKFMVYLQKENIIDESGMPKERFSAEFPKEGPSILRIQQVVRGDSAAYFCASSPAGSWANEKLFFGSGTQLSVL.

As for this clone: At one end, the junction sequence differs from germline, possibly due to a read error. The rearrangement uses TRBV11-2 and TRBJ2-2; no clear D. From germline, CDR1 is SGHAT and CDR2 FQNNGV. This CDR3 has 13 amino acids. CDR3 in DNA: TGTGCCAGCAGCGTAGACATCACCGGGGAGCTGTTTTTT. Protein product: CASSVDITGELFF.

In this sample, this clone turned up a few times. CDR3 bases: TGTGCCAGCAGCCCGACTAGCGGCCAAGAGACCCAGTACTTC. Amino acid sequence: CASSPTSGQETQYF. The rearrangement uses TRBV27 and TRBJ2-5; 9 bases agree with TRBD2. Per the germline V gene, CDR1 is MNHEY and CDR2 is SMNVEV (reference sequence). This CDR3 spans 14 amino acids. V was pared by 6 bases and J by 1 base, with 3 bases of the junction left unmatched.

This rearrangement joins TRBV5-1 to TRBJ2-3; perhaps TRBD2 as D (6 bases). Germline CDR1 SGHRS, CDR2 YFSETQ. Trimming stripped 6 bases from V and 2 bases from J, with 13 bases between. The CDR3 has 14 amino acids. The CDR3 loop reads CASTPGEPTDTQYF. CDR3 DNA: TGCGCCAGCACCCCGGGGGAGCCCACAGATACGCAGTATTTT.

The V gene is TRBV24-1, the J gene TRBJ2-5; 7 bases line up with TRBD1. V gave up 0 bases and J gave up 1 base; unmatched junction bases: 4. CDR3 length: 16 amino acids. Germline CDR1 is KGHDR and CDR2 is SFDVKD. The CDR3 loop reads CATSDLPGQAQETQYF. The CDR3 nucleotides read TGTGCCACCAGTGATTTGCCTGGACAGGCCCAAGAGACCCAGTACTTC.

This clone was seen a handful of times. The CDR3 DNA reads TGTGCCAGCAGTCCGGACAGGGGGAGAGGCTACACCTTC. The encoded protein is CASSPDRGRGYTF. The chain links TRBV28 to TRBJ1-2; TRBD1 matches at 10 bases. The CDR3 length is 13 residues. CDR1 and CDR2 (germline): MDHEN, SYDVKM. V shed 5 bases, J shed 8 bases, and the junction held 5 bases outside the gene matches.

The chain couples TRBV3-1 (or the pseudogene TRBV3-2) to TRBJ2-5; unclear D gene. This CDR3 contains 13 residues. Trimming cost V 3 bases and J 2 bases, with 7 bases left between them. Germline CDR1 reads LGHDT; CDR2 reads YNNKEL (reference sequence). For the CDR3, the DNA is TGTGCCAGCAGCCAGGGCACACAAGAGACCCAGTACTTC. This sequence encodes CASSQGTQETQYF.

Note on this clone: At one boundary the junction diverges from the germline segment, which might be a read error. The chain carries TRBV7-2 and TRBJ1-6; possibly TRBD1 for D (5 bases). Germline CDR1 SGHTA, CDR2 FQGNSA. CDR3 length equals 12 residues. CDR3 sequence reads: CASSFSRQNLFF. The CDR3 bases are TGTGCCAGCAGCTTTTCCCGACAGAATCTGTTCTTT. Variable domain in full (rest from reference TRBV7-2 and TRBJ1-6): GAGVSQSPSNKVTEKGKDVELRCDPISGHTALYWYRQSLGQGLEFLIYFQGNSAPDKSGLPSDRFSAERTGGSVSTLTIQRTQQEDSAVYLCASSFSRQNLFFGNGTRLTVT.

The chain combines TRBV13 with TRBJ2-7; D perhaps matches TRBD1 (5 bases). The CDR3 is 13 residues long. Germline CDR1 and CDR2: PRHDT and FYEKMQ (reference sequence). Trimming cost V 5 bases and J 5 bases, with 13 bases left between them. The CDR3 region has the DNA TGTGCCAGCAGCCTCCAGGGTAAAAACGAGCAGTACTTC. It specifies CASSLQGKNEQYF.